This passage covers 27 T cell receptor beta chains from one sample sequenced in a study of blood T cell repertoires in COVID-19. Generated by immunoSEQ multiplex PCR, the TCRdb table keeps only in-frame clones and is missing some. The top ten clones hold about 4.3% of a sample with about 210,000 clones, approximately 80% of them seen once. Input material: PBMCs or T cells enriched from blood (not recorded which). The receptors shown here come from a young man with acute COVID-19.

To note about this clone: The same CDR3 is also encoded by other DNA sequences in this sample. The chain carries TRBV9 and TRBJ2-4; D call uncertain. CDR1 and CDR2 from the germline V gene are SGDLS and YYNGEE. The CDR3 covers 13 residues. Trimming took off 0 bases at V and 3 bases at J, with 4 bases between the two ends. The CDR3 nucleotides read TGTGCCAGCAGCGTAGACAACAAAAACATTCAGTACTTC. It codes for CASSVDNKNIQYF.

The rearrangement links TRBV9 to TRBJ1-1, with a weak D call TRBD1 (6 bases). Trimming stripped 4 bases from V and 9 bases from J, with 16 bases between. Germline CDR1 reads SGDLS; CDR2 reads YYNGEE. The CDR3 covers 13 residues. The CDR3 sequence: CASSPRWGQKAFF. CDR3 nucleotide sequence: TGTGCCAGCAGCCCCCGGTGGGGGCAGAAAGCTTTCTTT.

The CDR3 region has the DNA TGTGCCAGCAGGACAGGACAGGGGGGCCAGCCCCAGCATTTT. It encodes CASRTGQGGQPQHF. This chain links TRBV6-6 with TRBJ1-5, with 10 bases fitting TRBD1. The CDR3 length is 14 residues. Trimming took 6 bases from V and 7 from J; bases not matched to a gene: 6. Germline V gives CDR1 MNHNY, CDR2 SVGAGI (reference sequence).

This sequence joins TRBV19 and TRBJ1-5, with a possible D match to TRBD1 (5 bases). The CDR3 loop spans 13 amino acids. V was cut by 7 bases and J by 6 bases, with 13 bases left in between. Per germline, CDR1 LNHDA and CDR2 SQIVND (reference sequence). CDR3 in DNA: TGTGCCAGTAAAGGCGGGGCGGCTCAGCCCCAGCATTTT. It specifies CASKGGAAQPQHF.

The rearrangement links TRBV6-1 to TRBJ2-7; 11 positions agree with TRBD2. The CDR3 is 16 residues long. V shed 0 bases, J shed 6 bases, and the junction held 7 bases outside the gene matches. CDR1 MNHNS and CDR2 SASEGT come from the germline V gene. CDR3 bases: TGTGCCAGCAGTGAAGCTTGTAGCGGGGGGGCCTGCGAGCAGTACTTC. Translating it yields CASSEACSGGACEQYF.

The gene calls are TRBV20-1 and TRBJ1-2, with D maybe TRBD1 (6 bases). CDR1 DFQATT and CDR2 SNEGSKA come from the germline V gene (reference sequence). The CDR3 runs 9 residues. The germline V and J ends were trimmed by 6 bases and 9 bases, with 8 bases remaining between them. The CDR3 reads CSARGSYTF. The CDR3 DNA reads TGCAGTGCAAGGGGGAGCTACACCTTC.

The chain joins TRBV18 to TRBJ1-1; tentatively, D is TRBD1 (5 bases). This CDR3 comprises 15 residues. CDR1 KGHSH and CDR2 LQKENI come from the germline V gene. The ends were cut back, 1 base at V and 7 bases at J, with 16 bases in the middle. The CDR3 nucleotides read TGTGCCAGCTCACCACAGAGGCCGGGGGAGGGTGAAGCTTTCTTT. Translating gives CASSPQRPGEGEAFF.

The chain is built from TRBV9 and TRBJ1-2; D is ambiguous. The germline V and J ends were trimmed by 2 bases and 9 bases, with 14 bases remaining between them. Per germline, CDR1 SGDLS and CDR2 YYNGEE. The CDR3 extends over 13 amino acids. CDR3: CASSVGRLSSYTF. The DNA of the CDR3 is TGTGCCAGCAGCGTTGGGCGCCTGAGTAGCTACACCTTC. The full variable domain, rest sourced from reference TRBV9 and TRBJ1-2, is DSGVTQTPKHLITATGQRVTLRCSPRSGDLSVYWYQQSLDQGLQFLIQYYNGEERAKGNILERFSAQQFPDLHSELNLSSLELGDSALYFCASSVGRLSSYTFGSGTRLTVV.

For the CDR3, the DNA is TGTGCCAGCAGTGGACAGGGTGCTAATGAAAAACTGTTTTTT. Residues: CASSGQGANEKLFF. The chain carries TRBV2 and TRBJ1-4, with 7 positions matching TRBD1. CDR1 and CDR2 from the germline V gene are SNHLY and FYNNEI. This CDR3 is built from 14 residues. Losses at the gene ends were 4 bases for V and 3 bases for J; bases not matched to a gene: 2.

The chain carries TRBV28 and TRBJ1-2, with 10 bases matching TRBD1. Germline CDR1 and CDR2: MDHEN and SYDVKM. The CDR3 covers 15 residues. V was clipped by 2 bases and J by 3 bases; unmatched bases: 3. The CDR3 here is CASSLIGTGDYGYTF. For the CDR3, the DNA is TGTGCCAGCAGTTTAATTGGGACAGGGGACTATGGCTACACCTTC.

The genes are TRBV18 and TRBJ1-2; TRBD1 matches at 7 bases. This CDR3 contains 15 residues. Germline CDR1 and CDR2: KGHSH and LQKENI. Trimming took 3 bases from V and 2 from J; bases not matched to a gene: 6. This CDR3 reads CASSPAGGGNYGYTF. The CDR3 region has the DNA TGTGCCAGCTCACCCGCAGGGGGAGGAAACTATGGCTACACCTTC.

This sequence joins TRBV5-1 and TRBJ1-1, with D tentatively TRBD1 (5 bases). The CDR3 totals 14 residues. V was pared by 0 bases and J by 5 bases, with 11 bases between. Germline CDR1 is SGHRS and CDR2 is YFSETQ. The CDR3 DNA sequence: TGCGCCAGCAGCTTGGATGGGGGAGGGACTGAAGCTTTCTTT. Its translation is CASSLDGGGTEAFF.

V gene TRBV27 combines with J gene TRBJ2-7, with 9 nucleotides matching TRBD1. This CDR3 region has 15 residues. Germline V CDR1 and CDR2: MNHEY, SMNVEV (reference sequence). Trimming took 4 bases from V and 7 from J; bases not matched to a gene: 11. As DNA, the CDR3 is TGTGCCAGCAGTTCGGGCGGACAGGGGACGGGGGAGCAGTACTTC. Amino acid sequence: CASSSGGQGTGEQYF.

The J gene is TRBJ1-1, the V gene TRBV29-1, with 7 positions matching TRBD1. The CDR3 spans 13 residues. The trim removed 6 bases at V and 5 bases at J, leaving 9 bases unmatched. CDR1 is SQVTM and CDR2 is ANQGSEA in the germline V gene. CDR3 DNA sequence: TGCAGCGTGGACCGCGGACAGGCAACTGAAGCTTTCTTT. Encoded protein: CSVDRGQATEAFF.

The CDR3 region is CASSIGGPRGLGNTIYF. CDR3 DNA sequence: TGTGCCAGTAGTATAGGGGGCCCGCGGGGTCTCGGAAACACCATATATTTT. This rearrangement joins TRBV19 to TRBJ1-3; TRBD1 might be the D (5 bases). V was cut by 1 base and J by 4 bases, with 17 bases left in between. The germline V gene has CDR1 LNHDA and CDR2 SQIVND (reference sequence). The CDR3 runs 17 residues.

The chain carries TRBV6-5 and TRBJ1-1; possibly TRBD1 for D (5 bases). Trimming pared 7 bases from V and 5 bases from J, leaving 20 bases between. The CDR3 covers 15 residues. Germline CDR1 is MNHEY and CDR2 is SVGAGI. Here the CDR3 DNA reads TGTGCCAGCAATACTATGACCGGGGGGTTAACTGAAGCTTTCTTT. It yields the protein CASNTMTGGLTEAFF.

The chain employs TRBV12-3 or TRBV12-4 and TRBJ2-3; no reliable D call. The CDR3 runs to 13 residues. Trimming cost V 5 bases and J 0 bases, with 6 bases left between them. The CDR3 sequence: CASSPLSTDTQYF. The CDR3 DNA sequence: TGTGCCAGCAGTCCCCTGAGCACAGATACGCAGTATTTT.

This sequence joins TRBV24-1 and TRBJ2-5, with D perhaps matching TRBD2 (7 bases). The germline V and J ends were trimmed by 7 bases and 6 bases, with 20 bases remaining between them. The CDR3 totals 15 residues. Germline V gene sequence: CDR1 KGHDR, CDR2 SFDVKD. The CDR3 loop is CATSHNQGGAQTQYF. In DNA, the CDR3 is TGTGCCACCAGCCACAACCAAGGGGGGGCTCAGACCCAGTACTTC.

Only one count was recorded for this clone. The chain joins TRBV14 to TRBJ1-1; no clear D. Germline CDR1 SGHDN, CDR2 FVKESK. V lost 4 bases and J 0 bases, leaving 9 bases between the germline ends. This CDR3 is 14 amino acids long. The CDR3 sequence: CASSLTGMNTEAFF. The CDR3 coding sequence is TGTGCCAGCAGCCTCACGGGGATGAACACTGAAGCTTTCTTT.

This chain links TRBV5-1 with TRBJ2-2; TRBD1 matches 8 bases. V shed 2 bases, J shed 6 bases, and the junction held 9 bases outside the gene matches. The germline CDR1 and CDR2 sequences are SGHRS and YFSETQ. This CDR3 is 16 amino acids long. The CDR3 is CASSFRGQAGPGELFF. The CDR3 coding sequence is TGCGCCAGCAGCTTCCGGGGACAGGCGGGCCCCGGGGAGCTGTTTTTT.

This chain links TRBV30 with TRBJ1-3; D not certain. The CDR3 sequence is 14 residues long. V lost 2 bases, J lost 0 bases, and 8 bases lay in between. Germline lookup yields CDR1 GTSNPN and CDR2 SVGIG (reference sequence). As DNA, the CDR3 is TGTGCCTGGAGTCGAGGGAACTCTGGAAACACCATATATTTT. Amino acids: CAWSRGNSGNTIYF.

The chain is built from TRBV28 and TRBJ2-7; 7 nucleotides line up with TRBD1. CDR1 and CDR2 from the germline V gene are MDHEN and SYDVKM. This CDR3 contains 14 residues. V lost 2 bases to trimming and J lost 4 bases; unmatched junction nucleotides: 5. The CDR3 coding sequence is TGTGCCAGCAGTTTACAGGGGGACCCTTACGAGCAGTACTTC. Translated: CASSLQGDPYEQYF.

The chain employs TRBV5-1 and TRBJ2-7, with TRBD1 identical over 7 bases. Germline lookup yields CDR1 SGHRS and CDR2 YFSETQ. The CDR3 length is 17 residues. Trimming at V came to 0 bases and at J to 5 bases, leaving 14 bases not matched to a gene. For the CDR3, the DNA is TGCGCCAGCAGCTTGGTGGTTATGCGACAGGGAAGCCACGAGCAGTACTTC. It is translated as CASSLVVMRQGSHEQYF. Complete variable domain (other parts from reference TRBV5-1 and TRBJ2-7): KAGVTQTPRYLIKTRGQQVTLSCSPISGHRSVSWYQQTPGQGLQFLFEYFSETQRNKGNFPGRFSGRQFSNSRSEMNVSTLELGDSALYLCASSLVVMRQGSHEQYFGPGTRLTVT.

The chain employs TRBV5-4 and TRBJ1-1, with D hard to call. Germline V lookup: CDR1 SGHNT, CDR2 YYREEE (reference sequence). The CDR3 is 14 amino acids. The V end lost 4 bases, the J end lost 1 base, and 11 bases lay between the germline ends. CDR3 nucleotides: TGTGCCAGCAGCACCGCCGGGAAGAACACTGAAGCTTTCTTT. This sequence encodes CASSTAGKNTEAFF. The variable domain in full, completed from reference TRBV5-4 and TRBJ1-1, reads ETGVTQSPTHLIKTRGQQVTLRCSSQSGHNTVSWYQQALGQGPQFIFQYYREEENGRGNFPPRFSGLQFPNYSSELNVNALELDDSALYLCASSTAGKNTEAFFGQGTRLTVV.

Only a few counts were recorded for this clone. The gene calls are TRBV30 and TRBJ1-2, with D unresolved. The CDR3 spans 15 residues. V lost 3 bases, J lost 4 bases, and 18 bases lay in between. Germline V gene lookup returns CDR1 GTSNPN and CDR2 SVGIG (reference sequence). Here the CDR3 DNA reads TGTGCCTGGAGGATAGAAGCTGGCCGGGGCTATGGCTACACCTTC. As protein: CAWRIEAGRGYGYTF.

CDR3 nucleotide sequence: TGCGCCAGCAGCCCCTTAGCGGGTTCGAACACCGGGGAGCTGTTTTTT. It codes for CASSPLAGSNTGELFF. This rearrangement joins TRBV5-1 to TRBJ2-2, with TRBD2 matching 7 bases. V trimming: 4 bases; J trimming: 0 bases; junction bases outside the gene matches: 6. The CDR3 is made up of 16 amino acids. CDR1 is SGHRS, CDR2 YFSETQ, per germline.

The chain combines TRBV16 with TRBJ1-5, with 11 bases matching TRBD1. Germline V gene lookup returns CDR1 KGHSY and CDR2 FQNENV. This CDR3 comprises 16 residues. Germline trimming cut 4 bases from V and 6 bases from J; bases unmatched to any gene: 8. CDR3 loop: CASSPPRDRGSQPQHF. The DNA for the CDR3 is TGTGCCAGCAGCCCACCCCGGGACAGGGGGAGTCAGCCCCAGCATTTT.